This T cell receptor beta chain was captured in a study of monozygotic twins with inflammatory bowel disease. Findings of the study overall: In patient repertoires, differing immunosuppressive treatments may have added some variability.

Germline CDR1 reads SGHNT; CDR2 reads YYREEE (reference sequence). The CDR3 is made up of 16 amino acids. Added by template switching were UMIs that each held a 6-nucleotide sample barcode. Both the TCRalpha cDNA and the TCRbeta cDNA were taken through two nested PCRs, lasting about 17 and 10 cycles. TCRdb re-called the 5' RACE reads and catalogs CDR3 proteins one per entry, DNA excluded. In total, the table holds 440,000 or so distinct CDR3 sequences. On this clonotype itself: Antigen: not known.

The chain uses TRBV5-4 and TRBJ1-6. This clonotype was obtained from a human donor with ulcerative colitis or Crohn's disease, or a healthy co-twin of an affected twin (not recorded which). Sequences were obtained from blood. CDR3 in amino acids: CAGSLRTATPNSPLHF.